These 12 T cell receptor beta chains were sequenced from one sample in a study of CD8 T cells in ankylosing spondylitis. TCRdb re-analysed the 5' RACE reads in MiXCR, keeping a single row per CDR3 protein. The sample gives under 450,000 distinct CDR3 sequences, about 15% of which show up once; over 1% is in the top ten. These receptors' antigens are unknown. Findings of the study overall: Typical of ankylosing spondylitis blood, it appeared, was a TCR beta motif of under 10 highly homologous variants.

Sequenced material: blood, either unsorted or a sorted T cell fraction (not recorded which). These receptors all stem from a male donor with ankylosing spondylitis.

The chain uses TRBV5-1 and TRBJ2-3; D is perhaps TRBD1 or TRBD2 (5 bases each). Trimming pared 3 bases from V and 4 bases from J, leaving 12 bases between. In germline, CDR1 is SGHRS, CDR2 YFSETQ. The CDR3 has 14 residues. The CDR3 spells CASSWDDPADTQYF. The CDR3 nucleotides read TGCGCCAGCAGCTGGGACGATCCTGCAGATACGCAGTATTTT. Combining the CDR3 with reference TRBV5-1 and TRBJ2-3 gives the whole variable domain KAGVTQTPRYLIKTRGQQVTLSCSPISGHRSVSWYQQTPGQGLQFLFEYFSETQRNKGNFPGRFSGRQFSNSRSEMNVSTLELGDSALYLCASSWDDPADTQYFGPGTRLTVL.

There are a few counts of this clonotype. The chain couples TRBV6-5 to TRBJ1-4; tentative D call: TRBD1 (6 bases). Trimming pared 2 bases from V and 3 bases from J, leaving 7 bases between. The length of the CDR3 is 14 residues. CDR1 is MNHEY and CDR2 is SVGAGI in the germline V gene. Here the CDR3 DNA reads TGTGCCAGCAGTTACAGGGGGTCTAATGAAAAACTGTTTTTT. Translation: CASSYRGSNEKLFF.

J is TRBJ2-1 and V is TRBV20-1; D is uncertain. Germline V gene sequence: CDR1 DFQATT, CDR2 SNEGSKA (reference sequence). Trimming left V 0 bases short and J 8 bases short, with 17 bases between. CDR3 size: 15 residues. The CDR3 loop is CSARERKPRGDEQFF. The CDR3 region has the DNA TGCAGTGCTAGAGAGAGGAAACCACGTGGTGATGAGCAGTTCTTC.

In DNA form, the CDR3 reads TGTGCCAGCAGTTCAGAAGGGGTTGGTGAAGCTTTCTTT. Its protein is CASSSEGVGEAFF. V is TRBV6-6 and J is TRBJ1-1; D may be TRBD1 (5 bases). CDR1 and CDR2 from the germline V gene are MNHNY and SVGAGI (reference sequence). V gave up 4 bases and J gave up 7 bases, with 13 bases separating them. The CDR3 is 13 residues long.

The chain employs TRBV9 and TRBJ1-1; a possible D gene is TRBD1 (5 bases). This CDR3 contains 13 residues. Germline-derived CDR1 and CDR2 are SGDLS and YYNGEE. The ends were cut back, 2 bases at V and 4 bases at J, with 9 bases in the middle. The CDR3 nucleotides are TGTGCCAGCAGCGTGGGGGGGACCACTGAAGCTTTCTTT. It codes for CASSVGGTTEAFF.

The chain links TRBV27 to TRBJ2-5; the D is unclear. Germline CDR1 reads MNHEY; CDR2 reads SMNVEV (reference sequence). V lost 10 bases, J lost 4 bases, and 10 bases lay in between. The CDR3 totals 11 residues. CDR3 protein: CATQYRETQYF. The CDR3 bases are TGTGCCACCCAGTATCGAGAGACCCAGTACTTC.

Only a few counts were recorded for this clonotype. This chain connects TRBV15 to TRBJ2-5, with TRBD1 matching 10 bases. This CDR3 is 14 amino acids long. CDR1 LNHNV and CDR2 YYDKDF come from the germline V gene (reference sequence). The J segment lost 3 bases and the V segment lost 5 bases, leaving 3 bases of the junction unmatched. CDR3 residues: CATSRDRGEETQYF. DNA for the CDR3: TGTGCCACCAGCCGGGACAGGGGAGAAGAGACCCAGTACTTC.

This clonotype was picked up many times. The rearrangement uses TRBV12-3 or TRBV12-4 and TRBJ2-1; maybe TRBD2 (6 bases). The CDR3 runs to 15 residues. With 3 bases removed from V and 2 bases from J, the gap between germline ends came to 11 bases. CDR3 residues: CASSLAGTPYNEQFF. The CDR3 DNA reads TGTGCCAGCAGTTTGGCGGGAACACCCTACAATGAGCAGTTCTTC.

The J gene is TRBJ2-3, the V gene TRBV20-1; 8 bases line up with TRBD1. The CDR3 is 15 amino acids. CDR1 is DFQATT, CDR2 SNEGSKA, per germline (reference sequence). The J segment lost 0 bases and the V segment lost 3 bases, leaving 5 bases of the junction unmatched. This CDR3 reads CSASGQGASTDTQYF. The CDR3 nucleotides are TGCAGTGCTAGCGGACAGGGCGCTAGCACAGATACGCAGTATTTT.

The chain combines TRBV6-2 or TRBV6-3 with TRBJ2-3, with TRBD2 identical over 10 bases. Per the germline V gene, CDR1 is MNHEY and CDR2 is SVGEGT. This CDR3 spans 18 amino acids. V lost 3 bases to trimming and J lost 1 base; unmatched junction nucleotides: 10. The CDR3, as DNA: TGTGCCAGCAGTTATGGAGCGGGAGGGTTGTTTGGCACAGATACGCAGTATTTT. Translating gives CASSYGAGGLFGTDTQYF.

This clonotype came up a few times. The V gene is TRBV6-5, the J gene TRBJ1-1; D is possibly TRBD1 (5 bases). The CDR3 has 14 amino acids. Germline lookup yields CDR1 MNHEY and CDR2 SVGAGI. Trimming left V 2 bases short and J 6 bases short, with 13 bases between. The CDR3: CASSYRGEGAEAFF. The CDR3 DNA sequence: TGTGCCAGCAGTTACCGAGGGGAGGGAGCTGAAGCTTTCTTT.

This clonotype has only a few counts. The chain recombines TRBV12-3 or TRBV12-4 with TRBJ1-3; D is unclear. The ends were cut back, 6 bases at V and 0 bases at J, with 12 bases in the middle. The CDR3 is made up of 15 amino acids. CDR3 region: CASSHRENSGNTIYF. CDR3 sequence (DNA): TGTGCCAGCAGCCACCGGGAGAACTCTGGAAACACCATATATTTT.